What follows are 24 T cell receptor beta chains derived from one specimen sequenced in a study of graft-versus-host responses after intestinal transplantation. Their antigens are not known. Sequencing was performed with immunoSEQ multiplex PCR; in TCRdb, only in-frame clones are kept and a portion is missing. The sample has more than 65,000 clones, approximately 96% seen once. Source: unstimulated CD8+ T cells sorted from spleen or lymph node cells, taken before intestinal transplant. The origin of the receptors is a human donor who received an intestinal transplant.

V usage is TRBV11-3 and J usage is TRBJ2-1, with 8 positions matching TRBD2. J gave up 8 bases and V 3 bases, and 12 bases lay outside the gene matches. Germline V lookup: CDR1 SGHNT, CDR2 YENEEA. CDR3 length: 16 residues. CDR3 DNA: TGTGCCAGCAGCTTTGGAGGCAGCGGGAGTAGAGATGAGCAGTTCTTC. It yields the protein CASSFGGSGSRDEQFF. Supplemented by reference TRBV11-3 and TRBJ2-1, the full variable domain reads EAGVVQSPRYKIIEKKQPVAFWCNPISGHNTLYWYLQNLGQGPELLIRYENEEAVDDSQLPKDRFSAERLKGVDSTLKIQPAELGDSAVYLCASSFGGSGSRDEQFFGPGTRLTVL.

V is TRBV4-1 and J is TRBJ2-5; tentative D call: TRBD1 (5 bases). This CDR3 is built from 12 residues. The V gene's germline CDR1 is MGHRA and CDR2 YSYEKL. Trimming shortened V by 2 bases and J by 4 bases, and 5 bases separated the two germline ends. For the CDR3, the DNA is TGCGCCAGCAGCCAAAGGGGAGAGACCCAGTACTTC. As protein: CASSQRGETQYF.

This chain connects TRBV6-1 to TRBJ2-7, with a weak D call TRBD1 (6 bases). CDR1 MNHNS and CDR2 SASEGT come from the germline V gene. This CDR3 has 14 amino acids. V lost 4 bases, J lost 1 base, and 11 bases lay in between. DNA for the CDR3: TGTGCCAGCAGTGCCAGGGGTGCGTCCTACGAGCAGTACTTC. Its translation: CASSARGASYEQYF.

The chain is built from TRBV7-8 and TRBJ2-1, with 7 bases aligning to TRBD2. V trimming: 4 bases; J trimming: 7 bases; junction bases outside the gene matches: 13. Per the germline V gene, CDR1 is SGHVS and CDR2 is FQNEAQ. The CDR3 spans 16 residues. The CDR3 is CASSSSWRERLNEQFF. DNA of the CDR3: TGTGCCAGCAGCTCCAGTTGGCGGGAGCGGTTGAATGAGCAGTTCTTC.

The chain joins TRBV15 to TRBJ1-4; D not certain. V lost 5 bases to trimming and J lost 7 bases, with 11 bases between them. The CDR3 runs to 13 residues. Germline CDR1 and CDR2: LNHNV and YYDKDF (reference sequence). The CDR3 nucleotides are TGTGCCACCAGCCGTCCAGAGCTTGAAAAACTGTTTTTT. Amino acid sequence: CATSRPELEKLFF.

The chain recombines TRBV19 with TRBJ1-5, with D possibly TRBD1 on 6 matching bases. The germline CDR1 and CDR2 sequences are LNHDA and SQIVND (reference sequence). The CDR3 covers 17 residues. Between the trimmed V and J ends, which lost 3 bases and 0 bases, there was a span of 15 bases. CDR3 DNA sequence: TGTGCCAGTAGTATGGACAGTTTAAAATATAGCAATCAGCCCCAGCATTTT. Its protein is CASSMDSLKYSNQPQHF.

V and J are TRBV13 and TRBJ2-5; TRBD1 matches 8 bases. Matching the DNA end better, TRBJ2-7 makes the J call doubtful. The CDR3 extends over 18 amino acids. Germline CDR1 is PRHDT and CDR2 is FYEKMQ (reference sequence). CDR3 protein: CASSSPGQVLPPSYEQYF. CDR3 sequence (DNA): TGTGCCAGCAGCTCTCCGGGACAGGTCCTACCCCCCTCCTACGAGCAGTACTTC.

The rearrangement joins TRBV6-4 to TRBJ2-1; no definite D call. Germline V CDR1 and CDR2: MRHNA, SNTAGT. The CDR3 contains 13 residues. V lost 2 bases to trimming and J lost 5 bases, with 7 bases between them. The CDR3 DNA reads TGTGCCAGCAGTGACGGGCTAAACAATGAGCAGTTCTTC. Its protein is CASSDGLNNEQFF.

The chain links TRBV27 to TRBJ2-7, with D perhaps TRBD2 (7 bases). This CDR3 has 14 amino acids. Trimming removed 6 bases at V and 2 bases at J, with 14 bases between. Looked up from germline, CDR1 is MNHEY and CDR2 is SMNVEV (reference sequence). The CDR3 protein is CASSPWGGPYEQYF. As DNA, the CDR3 is TGTGCCAGCAGCCCGTGGGGGGGGCCCTACGAGCAGTACTTC.

The chain employs TRBV4-1 and TRBJ2-1, with 8 bases that match TRBD2. The V segment lost 3 bases and the J segment 8 bases; nucleotides outside the gene matches: 12. The CDR3 consists of 16 residues. CDR1 and CDR2 (germline): MGHRA, YSYEKL. CDR3 nucleotide sequence: TGCGCCAGCAGCCATGCGGGAGGAGGATTAGGCGATGAGCAGTTCTTC. Its protein product is CASSHAGGGLGDEQFF.

V and J are TRBV7-9 and TRBJ1-3; no clear D gene. The V gene lost 3 bases and the J gene lost 0 bases, with 15 bases spanning the gap. Germline values: CDR1 SEHNR, CDR2 FQNEAQ (reference sequence). The CDR3 has 17 residues. In DNA form, the CDR3 reads TGTGCCAGCAGCTTGCCAGGAACAGCCTACTCTGGAAACACCATATATTTT. Encoded protein: CASSLPGTAYSGNTIYF.

The J gene is TRBJ2-7, the V gene TRBV11-1, with TRBD2 matching over 7 bases. Trimming cost V 5 bases and J 0 bases; bases outside gene matches: 13. This CDR3 contains 17 residues. Germline assignment: CDR1 SGHAT and CDR2 FQDESV (reference sequence). The CDR3 spells CASSLNPWRESSYEQYF. The DNA for the CDR3 is TGTGCCAGCAGCCTAAACCCGTGGCGGGAGAGCTCCTACGAGCAGTACTTC.

V usage is TRBV6-4 and J usage is TRBJ1-3; tentative D call: TRBD1 (5 bases). The CDR3 contains 17 residues. V was clipped by 7 bases and J by 7 bases, with 26 bases between them. CDR1 and CDR2 (germline): MRHNA, SNTAGT. This CDR3 reads CASNHKDQGRGGNTIYF. The DNA for the CDR3 is TGTGCCAGCAATCACAAGGATCAGGGCCGGGGCGGCAACACCATATATTTT.

The chain carries TRBV9 and TRBJ2-2; perhaps TRBD1 as D (6 bases). Trimming shortened V by 0 bases and J by 2 bases, and 11 bases separated the two germline ends. Germline CDR1 is SGDLS and CDR2 is YYNGEE. The length of the CDR3 is 16 residues. CDR3 DNA sequence: TGTGCCAGCAGCGTAGAGGACAGCCCAAACACCGGGGAGCTGTTTTTT. Amino acid sequence: CASSVEDSPNTGELFF.

The J gene is TRBJ2-3, the V gene TRBV30; TRBD1 matches 9 bases. CDR1 is GTSNPN, CDR2 SVGIG, per germline (reference sequence). The CDR3 totals 14 residues. V lost 2 bases, J lost 1 base, and 1 base stayed unmatched. The CDR3 loop reads CAWSRTGGTDTQYF. CDR3 bases: TGTGCCTGGAGTAGGACAGGGGGCACAGATACGCAGTATTTT.

This chain links TRBV13 with TRBJ2-1; tentatively, D is TRBD1 (6 bases). Trimming removed 4 bases from V and 6 bases from J, with 19 bases in between. Germline V gives CDR1 PRHDT, CDR2 FYEKMQ (reference sequence). The CDR3 has 16 amino acids. The CDR3 DNA follows: TGTGCCAGCAGCTCCTTCCCCGACGGGACATTCAATGAGCAGTTCTTC. Protein: CASSSFPDGTFNEQFF.

This clone came up once. The chain joins TRBV6-1 to TRBJ1-2, with a weak D call TRBD1 (5 bases). The V end lost 1 base, the J end lost 4 bases, and 13 bases lay between the germline ends. CDR3 length: 15 amino acids. The germline V gene encodes CDR1 MNHNS and CDR2 SASEGT. This CDR3 reads CASSEEGRDSYGYTF. The CDR3 DNA follows: TGTGCCAGCAGTGAAGAGGGCAGGGACTCCTATGGCTACACCTTC.

Turning to this clone: A read error may account for a junction end that differs from germline. Other DNA sequences within the sample encode an identical CDR3. V and J are TRBV10-3 and TRBJ2-7, with D uncertain. Germline CDR1 and CDR2: ENHRY and SYGVKD. This CDR3 contains 13 residues. In DNA, the CDR3 is TGCGCCATCAGTGAGTTTGTAGGATCCGAGCAGTACTTC. As protein: CAISEFVGSEQYF.

The rearrangement uses TRBV10-3 and TRBJ2-1; 7 positions agree with TRBD2. This CDR3 has 14 amino acids. The V segment lost 7 bases and the J segment 2 bases; nucleotides outside the gene matches: 5. CDR1 is ENHRY and CDR2 is SYGVKD in the germline V gene. In DNA form, the CDR3 reads TGTGCCATCAAATCACGGGAGGCCTACAATGAGCAGTTCTTC. Translation: CAIKSREAYNEQFF.

This chain connects TRBV2 to TRBJ2-7; D may be TRBD1 or TRBD2 (5 bases each). This CDR3 is 18 amino acids long. Germline V gene data show CDR1 as SNHLY and CDR2 as FYNNEI. The ends were cut back, 3 bases at V and 5 bases at J, with 26 bases in the middle. CDR3: CASSDFREPPTPGDEQYF. The CDR3 region has the DNA TGTGCCAGCAGTGATTTCAGGGAGCCCCCAACGCCAGGTGACGAGCAGTACTTC.

V is TRBV27 and J is TRBJ2-7; no definite D call. CDR3 length: 13 amino acids. Deletions cut 0 bases from V and 3 bases from J, with 6 bases between. Per germline, CDR1 MNHEY and CDR2 SMNVEV (reference sequence). Written as DNA, the CDR3 is TGTGCCAGCAGTTTATCCCCCCACTACGAGCAGTACTTC. Protein product: CASSLSPHYEQYF.

This chain uses TRBV13 with TRBJ2-1, with D possibly TRBD2 on 6 matching bases. V was clipped by 3 bases and J by 0 bases, with 18 bases between them. Germline values: CDR1 PRHDT, CDR2 FYEKMQ (reference sequence). The CDR3 sequence is 18 residues long. The DNA of the CDR3 is TGTGCCAGCAGCTTCGACGGACTACCCCTCAACTCCTACAATGAGCAGTTCTTC. Its protein product is CASSFDGLPLNSYNEQFF.

This chain links TRBV27 with TRBJ2-1; 8 positions agree with TRBD1. This CDR3 is 15 amino acids long. Germline V gives CDR1 MNHEY, CDR2 SMNVEV (reference sequence). Trimming at V came to 4 bases and at J to 3 bases, leaving 5 bases not matched to a gene. CDR3 in DNA: TGTGCCAGCAGTTGGTCGGACAGGGACTACAATGAGCAGTTCTTC. Translation gives CASSWSDRDYNEQFF.

The chain uses TRBV27 and TRBJ2-1, with 7 bases identical to TRBD1. With 7 bases clipped from V and 6 bases from J, the junction kept 6 bases outside the gene matches. The CDR3 runs 13 residues. Germline V gene lookup returns CDR1 MNHEY and CDR2 SMNVEV (reference sequence). Written as DNA, the CDR3 is TGTGCCAGCACCTCCCGGACAGGCAATGAGCAGTTCTTC. It specifies CASTSRTGNEQFF.